Presented here are 3 T cell receptor gamma chains from one specimen sequenced in a study of gamma delta lymphoproliferative disorders and STAT genes. Sequencing used genomic DNA taken from PBMCs of patients and controls. TCRdb redid the clone calls on the multiplex PCR reads with CATT. The repertoire has about 590 gamma-chain clones, less than 30% of them found once; the top ten carry about 20%. Sequencing used blood. All receptors come from a human donor in good health.

A few counts support this clone. An end of the junction does not agree with germline; a read error may underlie this. The rearrangement links TRGV10 to TRGJP1. TCRdb lists no J gene, so it was determined here by aligning the DNA to germline. TRGV10 is recorded as an ORF, its role being uncertain. The CDR3 covers 14 residues. DNA of the CDR3: TGCGCGGGATCCCCGATTACCACTGGTTGGTTCAAGATATTT. Translated, it gives CAGSPITTGWFKIF.

Worth noting for this clone: The DNA is left out, because the CDR3 cannot be placed on it with certainty; the CDR3 is given as TCRdb lists it. The V gene corresponds to TRGV2; no J gene was called. From germline, CDR1 is EGSNGY and CDR2 YDSYNSKV. With termini counted, the CDR3 has 17 amino acids. The CDR3 sequence: CATWDGPGNSLAVEQHF.

Sample share makes this clone large. The chain employs TRGV5 and TRGJ1 or TRGJ2. The J gene was missing in TCRdb and was found by matching the end of the DNA to germline. Trimming removed 0 bases from V and 6 bases from J; junction bases left unmatched: 8. Germline lookup yields CDR1 VINAFY and CDR2 YDVSNSKD. The CDR3 length is 14 residues. CDR3 region: CATWDRRKGYKKLF. CDR3 nucleotides: TGTGCCACCTGGGACAGGCGAAAGGGTTATAAGAAACTCTTT.